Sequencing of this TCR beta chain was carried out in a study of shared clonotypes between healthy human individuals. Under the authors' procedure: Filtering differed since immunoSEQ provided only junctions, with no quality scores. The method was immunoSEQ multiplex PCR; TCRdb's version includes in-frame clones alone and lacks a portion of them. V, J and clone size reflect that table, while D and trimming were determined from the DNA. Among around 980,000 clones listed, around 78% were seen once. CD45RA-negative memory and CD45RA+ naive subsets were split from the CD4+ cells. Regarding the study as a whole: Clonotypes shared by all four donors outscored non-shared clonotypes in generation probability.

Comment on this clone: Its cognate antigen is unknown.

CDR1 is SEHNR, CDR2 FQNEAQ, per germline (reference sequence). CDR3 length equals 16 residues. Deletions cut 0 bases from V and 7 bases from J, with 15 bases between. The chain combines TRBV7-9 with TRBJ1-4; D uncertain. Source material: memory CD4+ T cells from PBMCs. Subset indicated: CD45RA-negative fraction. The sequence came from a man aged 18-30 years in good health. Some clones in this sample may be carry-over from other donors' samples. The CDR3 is CASSLAWETAGEKLFF. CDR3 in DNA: TGTGCCAGCAGCTTAGCGTGGGAAACAGCGGGTGAAAAACTGTTTTTT.